What follows are 28 T cell receptor beta chains derived from one specimen sequenced in a study of blood T cell repertoires in COVID-19. Some clones are missing from TCRdb's copy, which holds only in-frame ones; the method was immunoSEQ multiplex PCR. In the table there are about 67,000 clones, about 82% of which are singletons. Sequencing was performed on peripheral blood. The receptors come from a human donor in a cohort sampled during active COVID-19.

This clone was picked up one time. This sequence joins TRBV5-1 and TRBJ2-7, with 9 bases matching TRBD2. In germline, CDR1 is SGHRS, CDR2 YFSETQ. The CDR3 sequence is 15 residues long. V trimming: 0 bases; J trimming: 1 base; junction bases outside the gene matches: 2. The CDR3 is CASSLVAGESYEQYF. As DNA, the CDR3 is TGCGCCAGCAGCTTGGTAGCGGGGGAGTCCTACGAGCAGTACTTC.

This chain links TRBV28 with TRBJ2-3; no clear D. Germline V CDR1 and CDR2: MDHEN, SYDVKM. The CDR3 contains 12 residues. The V and J ends lost 7 bases and 10 bases respectively, with 15 bases between them. This CDR3 is CASKNSHRPQYF. In DNA, the CDR3 is TGTGCCAGCAAAAACTCGCACAGACCGCAGTATTTT.

The chain employs TRBV5-1 and TRBJ2-5; the match to TRBD1 covers 8 bases. This CDR3 region has 17 residues. Trimming removed 3 bases from V and 3 bases from J; junction bases left unmatched: 13. Germline V CDR1 and CDR2: SGHRS, YFSETQ. CDR3 sequence: CASSSTELGQVKETQYF. CDR3 sequence (DNA): TGCGCCAGCAGCTCAACCGAACTGGGACAGGTCAAAGAGACCCAGTACTTC. The full variable domain, its missing parts supplied by reference TRBV5-1 and TRBJ2-5, is KAGVTQTPRYLIKTRGQQVTLSCSPISGHRSVSWYQQTPGQGLQFLFEYFSETQRNKGNFPGRFSGRQFSNSRSEMNVSTLELGDSALYLCASSSTELGQVKETQYFGPGTRLLVL.

This clone was detected a few times. The chain couples TRBV19 to TRBJ1-5; 9 nucleotides match TRBD1. V lost 6 bases to trimming and J lost 4 bases; unmatched junction nucleotides: 4. This CDR3 comprises 14 residues. Germline CDR1 is LNHDA and CDR2 is SQIVND (reference sequence). The CDR3 DNA follows: TGTGCCAGTAGACAGGGGGCAAGTAATCAGCCCCAGCATTTT. It specifies CASRQGASNQPQHF.

The genes are TRBV28 and TRBJ1-5; the match to TRBD1 covers 8 bases. The CDR3 is made up of 14 amino acids. Germline CDR1 and CDR2: MDHEN and SYDVKM. V trimming: 5 bases; J trimming: 7 bases; junction bases outside the gene matches: 7. For the CDR3, the DNA is TGTGCCAGCAGTCCACGGACAGGGACACAGCCCCAGCATTTT. As protein: CASSPRTGTQPQHF.

This rearrangement joins TRBV7-9 to TRBJ1-1; D is undetermined. V dropped 3 bases and J dropped 8 bases, with 10 bases sitting between them. This CDR3 has 12 residues. Per germline, CDR1 SEHNR and CDR2 FQNEAQ (reference sequence). The CDR3 loop reads CASSLIRLEAFF. DNA of the CDR3: TGTGCCAGCAGCTTGATCAGGTTGGAAGCTTTCTTT.

The gene calls are TRBV6-6 and TRBJ1-2; TRBD1 matches at 8 bases. The J segment lost 7 bases and the V segment lost 5 bases, leaving 3 bases of the junction unmatched. CDR3 length: 12 amino acids. The germline gives CDR1 MNHNY, CDR2 SVGAGI (reference sequence). Written as DNA, the CDR3 is TGTGCCAGCAGTGGACAGGGCTCTGGCTACACCTTC. Encoded protein: CASSGQGSGYTF.

CDR3 nucleotide sequence: TGCGCCAGCAGCCAAGATAGGGGCAGACTTCCCTATGGCTACACCTTC. Protein sequence: CASSQDRGRLPYGYTF. The chain couples TRBV4-1 to TRBJ1-2; a possible D gene is TRBD1 (5 bases). The germline CDR1 and CDR2 sequences are MGHRA and YSYEKL. The CDR3 sequence is 16 residues long. Trimming cost V 0 bases and J 4 bases, with 15 bases left between them.

The chain carries TRBV5-5 and TRBJ1-2; D not resolved. This CDR3 contains 15 residues. The germline CDR1 and CDR2 sequences are SGHKS and YYEKEE (reference sequence). V was clipped by 2 bases and J by 0 bases, with 11 bases between them. The CDR3 reads CASSLEGSPNYGYTF. CDR3 DNA sequence: TGTGCCAGCAGCTTAGAAGGGAGCCCTAACTATGGCTACACCTTC.

The rearrangement links TRBV2 to TRBJ1-5; D is ambiguous. The V gene lost 2 bases and the J gene lost 7 bases, with 12 bases spanning the gap. Per germline, CDR1 SNHLY and CDR2 FYNNEI. The CDR3 length is 14 residues. CDR3 sequence reads: CASSENGVRQPQHF. The CDR3 DNA sequence: TGTGCCAGCAGTGAAAACGGGGTAAGGCAGCCCCAGCATTTT.

This clone was detected a few times. The chain has TRBV19 and TRBJ1-1, with D possibly TRBD1 on 5 matching bases. Germline V gives CDR1 LNHDA, CDR2 SQIVND (reference sequence). V gave up 7 bases and J gave up 7 bases, with 16 bases separating them. This CDR3 spans 13 amino acids. Here the CDR3 DNA reads TGTGCCAGTACGCCGCTGGGACTTGGTGAAGCTTTCTTT. Translating it yields CASTPLGLGEAFF.

This clone was observed a handful of times. In DNA, the CDR3 is TGTGCCAGCAGCTTAGGCGGCAGCAACACTGAAGCTTTCTTT. This codes for CASSLGGSNTEAFF. V is TRBV7-2 and J is TRBJ1-1; no clear D gene. V dropped 1 base and J dropped 2 bases, with 8 bases sitting between them. Looked up from germline, CDR1 is SGHTA and CDR2 is FQGNSA. There are 14 residues in the CDR3.

This clone was detected ten times or more. The chain is built from TRBV30 and TRBJ1-5; D not certain. CDR1 GTSNPN and CDR2 SVGIG come from the germline V gene (reference sequence). V lost 5 bases and J 4 bases, leaving 18 bases between the germline ends. The length of the CDR3 is 15 residues. CDR3: CAWAIPGPPNQPQHF. The DNA of the CDR3 is TGTGCCTGGGCGATCCCAGGTCCCCCAAATCAGCCCCAGCATTTT.

The sample holds a few counts of this clone. The CDR3 loop reads CSVEESSYGTEYEKLFF. CDR3 sequence (DNA): TGCAGCGTTGAAGAGTCATCTTACGGGACAGAATATGAAAAACTGTTTTTT. The chain carries TRBV29-1 and TRBJ1-4; 7 nucleotides match TRBD1. Germline assignment: CDR1 SQVTM and CDR2 ANQGSEA. The CDR3 runs 17 residues. V dropped 0 bases and J dropped 6; count of bases not matched to a gene: 13.

The chain has TRBV2 and TRBJ1-2; 7 positions match TRBD1. Trimming removed 6 bases from V and 6 bases from J; junction bases left unmatched: 16. The CDR3 consists of 16 residues. Germline values: CDR1 SNHLY, CDR2 FYNNEI. CDR3: CASRILLSQGGDGYTF. CDR3 in DNA: TGTGCCAGCAGGATTCTTTTGAGCCAGGGGGGAGATGGCTACACCTTC. Full variable domain (remainder filled in from reference TRBV2 and TRBJ1-2): EPEVTQTPSHQVTQMGQEVILRCVPISNHLYFYWYRQILGQKVEFLVSFYNNEISEKSEIFDDQFSVERPDGSNFTLKIRSTKLEDSAMYFCASRILLSQGGDGYTFGSGTRLTVV.

In its sample, this clone was seen a few times. V and J are TRBV5-4 and TRBJ1-2; possible D gene TRBD1, 6 bases. From germline, CDR1 is SGHNT and CDR2 YYREEE (reference sequence). Trimming stripped 0 bases from V and 0 bases from J, with 6 bases between. The CDR3 loop spans 14 amino acids. The CDR3 sequence is CASSLAGANYGYTF. Here the CDR3 DNA reads TGTGCCAGCAGCTTGGCAGGGGCTAACTATGGCTACACCTTC.

This chain uses TRBV29-1 with TRBJ2-7, with unresolved D. Per the germline V gene, CDR1 is SQVTM and CDR2 is ANQGSEA. CDR3 size: 11 residues. Trimming left V 7 bases short and J 2 bases short, with 9 bases between. CDR3 loop: CSAAAAYEQYF. CDR3 in DNA: TGCAGCGCTGCTGCGGCCTACGAGCAGTACTTC.

This clone was detected once. The chain is built from TRBV6-6 and TRBJ2-7, with D unresolved. Trimming pared 10 bases from V and 3 bases from J, leaving 10 bases between. The CDR3 runs to 11 residues. In germline, CDR1 is MNHNY, CDR2 SVGAGI (reference sequence). CDR3 nucleotide sequence: TGTGCCACCCGACTGGACTACGAGCAGTACTTC. Translation: CATRLDYEQYF.

V gene TRBV19 combines with J gene TRBJ1-5; D is perhaps TRBD1 (5 bases). With 2 bases removed from V and 4 bases from J, the gap between germline ends came to 12 bases. CDR1 is LNHDA, CDR2 SQIVND, per germline (reference sequence). This CDR3 comprises 15 residues. In DNA form, the CDR3 reads TGTGCCAGTAGTATACGGGGGACCGCGAATCAGCCCCAGCATTTT. Amino acids: CASSIRGTANQPQHF.

As for this clone: The sample carries other DNA sequences with the same CDR3. The chain recombines TRBV5-1 with TRBJ2-7; TRBD1 matches 7 bases. CDR3 length equals 15 residues. Per germline, CDR1 SGHRS and CDR2 YFSETQ. V was clipped by 0 bases and J by 1 base; unmatched bases: 4. In nucleotides, the CDR3 is TGCGCCAGCAGCTTGGAGGCCAGGGGGTCCTACGAGCAGTACTTC. Translating gives CASSLEARGSYEQYF.

V is TRBV19 and J is TRBJ2-5, with 12 bases fitting TRBD2. The germline V gene encodes CDR1 LNHDA and CDR2 SQIVND (reference sequence). CDR3 length: 16 residues. V lost 5 bases to trimming and J lost 2 bases; unmatched junction nucleotides: 6. This CDR3 reads CASSARGTSGQETQYF. The CDR3 nucleotides are TGTGCCAGTAGTGCCCGGGGGACTAGCGGGCAAGAGACCCAGTACTTC.

This chain links TRBV19 with TRBJ1-2, with TRBD1 identical over 7 bases. The V gene end was trimmed by 6 bases and the J gene end by 6 bases; junction bases not matched to a gene: 4. Germline V CDR1 and CDR2: LNHDA, SQIVND (reference sequence). The CDR3 has 12 amino acids. The CDR3: CASSPTGNGYTF. The CDR3 DNA follows: TGTGCCAGTAGCCCGACAGGGAATGGCTACACCTTC. Based on the CDR3 plus reference TRBV19 and TRBJ1-2, the full variable domain is DGGITQSPKYLFRKEGQNVTLSCEQNLNHDAMYWYRQDPGQGLRLIYYSQIVNDFQKGDIAEGYSVSREKKESFPLTVTSAQKNPTAFYLCASSPTGNGYTFGSGTRLTVV.

This chain's CDR3 is CASSHYIGGTARTDTQYF. CDR3 bases: TGTGCCAGCAGCCATTACATAGGTGGTACAGCAAGAACAGATACGCAGTATTTT. The chain uses TRBV14 and TRBJ2-3; D gene uncertain. The CDR3 extends over 18 amino acids. Trimming took off 3 bases at V and 3 bases at J, with 22 bases between the two ends. Germline CDR1 and CDR2: SGHDN and FVKESK.

The V call is TRBV12-3 or TRBV12-4, the J call TRBJ1-1; D not resolved. This CDR3 is 12 amino acids long. Deletions cut 5 bases from V and 7 bases from J, with 11 bases between. CDR3 nucleotide sequence: TGTGCCAGCAGTACGAGCGGCAGTGAAGCTTTCTTT. Translating it yields CASSTSGSEAFF.

The rearrangement uses TRBV3-1 (or the pseudogene TRBV3-2) and TRBJ2-5, with D unresolved. Germline loops: CDR1 LGHDT, CDR2 YNNKEL (reference sequence). V was cut by 0 bases and J by 4 bases, with 9 bases left in between. The CDR3 sequence is 14 residues long. This CDR3 reads CASSQDQAPETQYF. CDR3 coding DNA: TGTGCCAGCAGCCAAGATCAGGCCCCAGAGACCCAGTACTTC.

V and J are TRBV5-1 and TRBJ2-7, with D perhaps matching TRBD2 (6 bases). This CDR3 has 15 residues. V was cut by 3 bases and J by 0 bases, with 13 bases left in between. CDR1 and CDR2 from the germline V gene are SGHRS and YFSETQ. The CDR3 reads CASSSSWGVSYEQYF. The CDR3 nucleotides read TGCGCCAGCAGCTCTTCTTGGGGGGTCTCCTACGAGCAGTACTTC.

This clone occurred once. As DNA, the CDR3 is TGTGCCAGCAGCAGCGGACAGGCGAACACTGAAGCTTTCTTT. Translating gives CASSSGQANTEAFF. This rearrangement joins TRBV7-3 to TRBJ1-1; 7 bases are a match to TRBD1. V lost 5 bases to trimming and J lost 1 base; unmatched junction nucleotides: 4. This CDR3 spans 14 amino acids. Germline V gene sequence: CDR1 SGHTA, CDR2 FQGTGA.

CDR3 sequence (DNA): TGCGCCAGCAGCTTTGGGAAGGAGGGTGGCTACACCTTC. This gives the protein CASSFGKEGGYTF. The gene calls are TRBV5-1 and TRBJ1-2; no reliable D call. The CDR3 is 13 amino acids. Trimming stripped 2 bases from V and 7 bases from J, with 12 bases between. Looked up from germline, CDR1 is SGHRS and CDR2 is YFSETQ.